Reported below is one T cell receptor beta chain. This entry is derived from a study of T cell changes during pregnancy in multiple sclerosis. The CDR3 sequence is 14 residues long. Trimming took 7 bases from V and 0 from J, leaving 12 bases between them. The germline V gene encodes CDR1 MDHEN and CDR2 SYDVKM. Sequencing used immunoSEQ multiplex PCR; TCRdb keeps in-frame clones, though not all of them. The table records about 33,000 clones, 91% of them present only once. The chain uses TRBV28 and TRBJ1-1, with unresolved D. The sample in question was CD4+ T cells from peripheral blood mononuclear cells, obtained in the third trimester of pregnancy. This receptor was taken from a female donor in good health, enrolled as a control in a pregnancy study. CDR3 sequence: CASILANMNTEAFF. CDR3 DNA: TGTGCCAGCATCCTAGCTAACATGAACACTGAAGCTTTCTTT.